A single sample gave rise to the 16 T cell receptor beta chains below, sequenced in a study of shared clonotypes between healthy human individuals. Method: immunoSEQ multiplex PCR; TCRdb's copy keeps in-frame clones and lacks some. The profile shows about 580,000 clones, 95% to 98% of them singletons. Naive CD8 populations comprised CD45RO-negative cells positively selected for CCR7, excluding terminally differentiated effector memory CD45RA+ cells. Sequenced sample: naive CD8+ T cells sorted from blood. These receptors came from a man under 40 in good health.

The sample holds one count of this clone. The CDR3 sequence: CASSWSRQERYGYTF. In DNA form, the CDR3 reads TGTGCCAGCAGTTGGTCTCGACAGGAGAGGTATGGCTACACCTTC. The gene calls are TRBV6-6 and TRBJ1-2; D possibly corresponds to TRBD1 (6 bases). Germline values: CDR1 MNHNY, CDR2 SVGAGI (reference sequence). The CDR3 contains 15 residues. With 4 bases removed from V and 5 bases from J, the gap between germline ends came to 17 bases.

The gene calls are TRBV2 and TRBJ2-3; perhaps TRBD2 as D (5 bases). V shed 0 bases and J shed 0 bases, with 10 bases lying between them. This CDR3 comprises 16 residues. Per the germline V gene, CDR1 is SNHLY and CDR2 is FYNNEI. CDR3 sequence: CASSEALPGSTDTQYF. Written as DNA, the CDR3 is TGTGCCAGCAGTGAAGCGCTTCCGGGGAGCACAGATACGCAGTATTTT.

The chain combines TRBV5-5 with TRBJ2-1; D is perhaps TRBD1 (6 bases). The CDR3 is made up of 17 amino acids. From germline, CDR1 is SGHKS and CDR2 YYEKEE (reference sequence). Trimming cost V 2 bases and J 2 bases, with 17 bases left between them. The CDR3 DNA reads TGTGCCAGCAGCTTACCGTCCCAGGGGATGACCTACAATGAGCAGTTCTTC. Translating it yields CASSLPSQGMTYNEQFF.

This CDR3 reads CASGDMSYEQYF. The CDR3 DNA reads as TGTGCCAGCGGGGACATGTCCTACGAGCAGTACTTC. The genes are TRBV5-6 and TRBJ2-7, with D tentatively TRBD1 (6 bases). V lost 7 bases and J lost 1, with 9 bases in between. The CDR3 is 12 amino acids. Germline V gene sequence: CDR1 SGHDT, CDR2 YYEEEE.

The chain has TRBV6-1 and TRBJ2-7; D unresolved. With 1 base removed from V and 3 bases from J, the gap between germline ends came to 16 bases. The germline gives CDR1 MNHNS, CDR2 SASEGT. This CDR3 contains 16 residues. The CDR3 region is CASSEGVRAPYYEQYF. DNA for the CDR3: TGTGCCAGCAGTGAAGGGGTTAGGGCTCCATACTACGAGCAGTACTTC.

Notes on this clone: Distinct nucleotide sequences in the sample also encode this CDR3. The J gene is TRBJ2-1, the V gene TRBV27, with D hard to call. The length of the CDR3 is 14 residues. CDR1 MNHEY and CDR2 SMNVEV come from the germline V gene (reference sequence). The V end lost 4 bases, the J end lost 0 bases, and 7 bases lay between the germline ends. For the CDR3, the DNA is TGTGCCAGCAGTTCCTCAGGCTCCTACAATGAGCAGTTCTTC. This translates into CASSSSGSYNEQFF.

The rearrangement uses TRBV27 and TRBJ1-1; D call uncertain. V lost 5 bases and J 8 bases, leaving 21 bases between the germline ends. Germline CDR1 is MNHEY and CDR2 is SMNVEV (reference sequence). CDR3 length equals 15 residues. The CDR3 region has the DNA TGTGCCAGCAGTCCCCGGCAAGTGACACCCTTGGAAGCTTTCTTT. Translating gives CASSPRQVTPLEAFF.

The chain is built from TRBV2 and TRBJ1-1; D is unresolved. Germline assignment: CDR1 SNHLY and CDR2 FYNNEI. CDR3 length: 17 amino acids. Trimming took 6 bases from V and 2 from J, leaving 22 bases between them. CDR3 nucleotide sequence: TGTGCCAGCAGAAACCCTCTCATGGAGGCAGGAAACACTGAAGCTTTCTTT. This encodes CASRNPLMEAGNTEAFF.

Note on this clone: A much bigger clone sits one base away, suggesting this may be a read error. The sample has other DNA sequences that encode this CDR3 too. The chain uses TRBV7-9 and TRBJ2-7; D could derive from TRBD1 or TRBD2 (5 bases each). The germline gives CDR1 SEHNR, CDR2 FQNEAQ (reference sequence). The CDR3 has 12 amino acids. V shed 4 bases and J shed 3 bases, with 7 bases lying between them. The CDR3: CASSWDGYEQYF. The CDR3 DNA follows: TGTGCCAGCAGCTGGGACGGCTACGAGCAGTACTTC.

The chain is built from TRBV11-3 and TRBJ2-2; 8 positions match TRBD2. The CDR3 extends over 15 amino acids. The germline CDR1 and CDR2 sequences are SGHNT and YENEEA. J was trimmed by 2 bases and V by 4 bases; bases with no gene match: 3. The CDR3 DNA reads TGTGCCAGCAGCTCTACTAGCGGAAACACCGGGGAGCTGTTTTTT. It translates to CASSSTSGNTGELFF.

The V and J genes are TRBV7-2 and TRBJ2-7, with unresolved D. V gave up 5 bases and J gave up 2 bases, with 10 bases separating them. CDR3 length: 13 amino acids. Germline V gives CDR1 SGHTA, CDR2 FQGNSA. CDR3 bases: TGTGCCAGCAGCCCCAGGCTGACCTACGAGCAGTACTTC. As protein: CASSPRLTYEQYF.

The CDR3 reads CASSNPPRVGETQYF. Written as DNA, the CDR3 is TGTGCCAGTAGTAACCCGCCCAGGGTAGGAGAGACCCAGTACTTC. The gene calls are TRBV19 and TRBJ2-5; maybe TRBD1 (5 bases). The germline V and J ends were trimmed by 4 bases and 4 bases, with 16 bases remaining between them. The CDR3 covers 15 residues. CDR1 is LNHDA and CDR2 is SQIVND in the germline V gene (reference sequence).

The chain joins TRBV7-8 to TRBJ2-3; D remains unclear. V shed 5 bases and J shed 1 base, with 10 bases lying between them. Germline CDR1 is SGHVS and CDR2 is FQNEAQ. This CDR3 has 14 amino acids. In nucleotides, the CDR3 is TGTGCCAGCAGCCCCCGTCTAGGCACAGATACGCAGTATTTT. Translated: CASSPRLGTDTQYF.

V usage is TRBV11-2 and J usage is TRBJ2-3; 7 bases map to TRBD2. Germline trimming cut 4 bases from V and 2 bases from J; bases unmatched to any gene: 9. The CDR3 consists of 16 residues. Germline assignment: CDR1 SGHAT and CDR2 FQNNGV. For the CDR3, the DNA is TGTGCCAGCAGCTCGGGTAGCGGGTTTCACACAGATACGCAGTATTTT. It translates to CASSSGSGFHTDTQYF.

The chain combines TRBV13 with TRBJ2-2, with D uncertain. Germline CDR1 and CDR2: PRHDT and FYEKMQ (reference sequence). The CDR3 consists of 16 residues. The V and J ends lost 5 bases and 4 bases respectively, with 17 bases between them. CDR3 nucleotide sequence: TGTGCCAGCAGCCTGAACGGACCGGCAATCACCGGGGAGCTGTTTTTT. Translation: CASSLNGPAITGELFF. Looking up the rest from reference TRBV13 and TRBJ2-2 gives the full variable domain: AAGVIQSPRHLIKEKRETATLKCYPIPRHDTVYWYQQGPGQDPQFLISFYEKMQSDKGSIPDRFSAQQFSDYHSELNMSSLELGDSALYFCASSLNGPAITGELFFGEGSRLTVL.

CDR3 sequence: CASSLDGASGNYEQYF. The CDR3 region has the DNA TGCGCCAGCAGCTTGGATGGCGCTAGCGGGAACTACGAGCAGTACTTC. V and J are TRBV5-1 and TRBJ2-7; TRBD2 aligns across 9 bases. The CDR3 sequence is 16 residues long. V gave up 0 bases and J gave up 3 bases; unmatched junction bases: 7. Germline V CDR1 and CDR2: SGHRS, YFSETQ.